This is a list of T cell receptor beta chains from one sample in a study of CXCR3-negative and CXCR3-positive naive CD8 T cells. TCRdb re-analyzed the 5' RACE reads; it lists each CDR3 protein once, without DNA. This table lists tens of thousands of distinct CDR3 sequences. The sequencing sample was made of naive CXCR3+ CD8+ T cells from blood. These receptors originate from a human donor in good health. Some clones in this sample may be carry-over from other donors' samples. Each CDR3 is given with its conserved first and last residue.

J,V,CDR3
TRBJ1-1,TRBV3-1,CASSLSEGPMNTEAFF
TRBJ2-7,TRBV14,CASSQDRWTSGRASRYEQYF
TRBJ1-6,TRBV27,CASSLQTGVRSPLHF
TRBJ1-5,TRBV4-3,CASSQRLGQPQHF
TRBJ1-3,TRBV7-9,CASSPLPYGATGNTIYF
TRBJ2-1,TRBV19,CASSTRTGQDNEQFF
TRBJ2-5,TRBV29-1,CSVEEGNTRLVETQYF
TRBJ2-1,TRBV4-3,CASSQGQAGGLYNEQFF
TRBJ2-3,TRBV6-5,CASSFTGESPDTQYF
TRBJ2-5,TRBV7-9,CASSLGAVGQETQYF
TRBJ2-1,TRBV12-3/TRBV12-4,CASSPGQTGQIFRNEQFF
TRBJ2-6,TRBV14,CASSQVLSGANVLTF
TRBJ2-2,TRBV6-4,CASSDSGTSNTGELFF
TRBJ1-5,TRBV6-1,CASSELDSYGSQPQHF
TRBJ2-7,TRBV5-1,CASSLQGTYEQYF
TRBJ2-2,TRBV29-1,CSVAARSVSTGELFF
TRBJ2-7,TRBV7-2,CASSSPGWGTYEQYF
TRBJ1-5,TRBV28,CASSLIAGGNQPQHF
TRBJ2-1,TRBV7-3,CASRGQTNNNEQFF
TRBJ2-7,TRBV29-1,CSVETSVGSYEQYF
TRBJ2-5,TRBV6-5,CASRKFGKLAGDQETQYF
TRBJ1-1,TRBV13,CASSHRGMNTEAFF
TRBJ2-1,TRBV7-6,CASSLGDQYNEQFF
TRBJ1-2,TRBV12-3/TRBV12-4,CASSFSPGDYGYTF
TRBJ2-7,TRBV6-2/TRBV6-3,CASSYRHCTDPYEQYF
TRBJ1-5,TRBV13,CASTVQGASQPQHF
TRBJ2-1,TRBV29-1,CSVDQGSENEQFF
TRBJ2-1,TRBV6-5,CASSYPPGLGGNEQFF